The source of this TCR beta chain is a study of blood T cell repertoires in COVID-19. Overall study: Italy, Spain and the United States were the sources of the convalescent and acute COVID-19 samples. PBMCs, B-cell-depleted T cells, or T cells were the source of the cDNA or gDNA that made up the material.

In the original analysis: Counts of nucleated cells, estimated from reference gene primer amplification, were obtained. Clones were sequenced by immunoSEQ multiplex PCR, and TCRdb holds only the in-frame ones, with some missing. The V and J calls and clone size were taken over from that table, and D and trimming were inferred from the DNA. The table records 210,000 or so clones, 85% to 90% of them present only once. After removal of 0 bases from V and 8 bases from J, the junction contained 7 bases not matched to a gene. The CDR3 consists of 14 residues. The germline CDR1 and CDR2 sequences are SGHNT and YYREEE (reference sequence).

The TCR sequence derives from a man in his fifties with acute or convalescent COVID-19. Sequenced: peripheral blood. The V gene is TRBV5-4, the J gene TRBJ1-2; TRBD1 aligns across 7 bases. The CDR3 sequence: CASSLVGGLQGYTF. In nucleotides, the CDR3 is TGTGCCAGCAGCTTGGTAGGGGGCCTTCAGGGCTACACCTTC.